This T cell receptor (beta chain) was sequenced for a study of spatial heterogeneity in lung cancer. Turning to the study itself: Alpha-chain sequences were detected in numbers that were consistently lower than beta-chain sequences.

This clonotype was detected a few times. Its matching antigen is unknown. Trimming took 3 bases from V and 4 from J; bases not matched to a gene: 8. The CDR3 covers 16 residues. CDR1 is MNHEY and CDR2 is SMNVEV in the germline V gene (reference sequence). As to time point: sample taken at primary tumor resection. No cells were sorted before sequencing. The whole RNA sequenced was extracted from tumor, nontumor lung or frozen PBMC. The cohort: approximately 66 early-stage, untreated non-small cell lung cancer patients. Every TCR cDNA molecule bore its own unique molecular identifier. TCRdb re-called the 5' RACE reads with MiXCR, one entry per CDR3 protein. The sample contains 90,000 to 95,000 distinct CDR3 sequences, around 12% of which appear only once. The study's findings and limits: Ubiquitous expanded tumor TCRs surfaced in blood more at resection than they did at follow-up.

The chain employs TRBV27 and TRBJ2-2, with TRBD1 matching over 7 bases. The TCR comes from a male donor with early-stage non-small cell lung cancer. The sample was PBMCs, taken at surgery. The CDR3 spells CASSFMRGLVTGELFF. As DNA, the CDR3 is TGTGCCAGCAGTTTTATGAGGGGGCTGGTCACCGGGGAGCTGTTTTTT.